This T cell receptor (beta chain) was sequenced during a study of cytomegalovirus exposure and HLA in healthy donors. Whole-study findings and limits: Segments of the TCR beta V type were, in most cases, productive about 87% or about 30% of the time in an earlier analysis. Most observed TCR sequences were rare, whereas some public TCRs were detected in many donors.

PCR primers comprised 60 Vbeta and 13 Jbeta primers. In the study's own analysis: In a later analysis, some 10 million of 65 million to 90 million unique beta chains occurred in at least two donors. Repertoires were generated with immunoSEQ multiplex PCR, while TCRdb's copy carries only in-frame clones and drops some. V and J calls and clone size are as listed in that table; D and trimming were resolved from the DNA. The profile covers 110,000 to 150,000 clones, with roughly 79% appearing a single time and just under 1% taken by the ten largest. All donors participated as healthy donors of bone marrow. Remarks on this clone: Antigen: not known.

This TCR was sampled from a man aged 18 to 35 in good health and CMV-seronegative. The sample consisted of PBMCs.

The CDR3 loop is CASSLLMGLNGYTF. The CDR3 DNA reads TGTGCCAGCAGCCTTCTTATGGGGCTAAATGGCTACACCTTC. The chain uses TRBV5-4 and TRBJ1-2; D perhaps matches TRBD1 (5 bases). V dropped 4 bases and J dropped 6 bases, with 16 bases sitting between them. The CDR3 is 14 residues long. CDR1 and CDR2 (germline): SGHNT, YYREEE (reference sequence).